This TCR beta chain was observed in a study of T cell responses to AZD1222 COVID-19 vaccine. Study summary: Analysis merged second doses at about 4 or about 12 weeks.

Germline loops: CDR1 GTSNPN, CDR2 SVGIG (reference sequence). The ends were cut back, 1 base at V and 3 bases at J, with 16 bases in the middle. The CDR3 is 15 amino acids. Sequencing used immunoSEQ multiplex PCR; TCRdb keeps in-frame clones, though not all of them. The profile shows 150,000 to 200,000 clones, 85% to 95% of them singletons. Whole-study results and caveats: The study found Spike-specific TCR breadth and depth rose after two AZD1222 doses. Repertoires in all cases were sampled only once the peak T cell response had passed.

Comment on this clone: The target antigen is unknown.

Specimen: peripheral blood, collected on day 0 of AZD1222 vaccination. The receptor was derived from an adult in good health. This rearrangement joins TRBV30 to TRBJ2-7; the D gene could be TRBD1 or TRBD2 (6 bases each). The CDR3 sequence is CAWSGVGGRDYEQYF. The CDR3, as DNA: TGTGCCTGGAGTGGGGTCGGGGGCAGGGACTACGAGCAGTACTTC.